The 12 T cell receptor beta chains in this list originate from one sample, sequenced in a study of T cell responses to AZD1222 COVID-19 vaccine. Some clones are missing from TCRdb's copy, which holds only in-frame ones; the method was immunoSEQ multiplex PCR. The sample shows about 120,000 clones, around 90% of them seen only once. Sequenced material: peripheral blood, taken on day 0 of AZD1222 vaccination. The receptors stem from an adult in good health.

The gene calls are TRBV28 and TRBJ1-5, with D possibly TRBD1 on 6 matching bases. The germline V gene has CDR1 MDHEN and CDR2 SYDVKM. The CDR3 totals 14 residues. Trimming cost V 5 bases and J 6 bases, with 14 bases left between them. CDR3 nucleotide sequence: TGTGCCAGCAGTCCGCAGAGGGGGTTTCAGCCCCAGCATTTT. The encoded protein is CASSPQRGFQPQHF. The variable domain in full, completed from reference TRBV28 and TRBJ1-5, reads DVKVTQSSRYLVKRTGEKVFLECVQDMDHENMFWYRQDPGLGLRLIYFSYDVKMKEKGDIPEGYSVSREKKERFSLILESASTNQTSMYLCASSPQRGFQPQHFGDGTRLSIL.

V and J are TRBV28 and TRBJ2-1, with D perhaps matching TRBD1 or TRBD2 (5 bases each). The CDR3 consists of 11 residues. V was trimmed by 6 bases and J by 16 bases, leaving 16 bases between them. Per germline, CDR1 MDHEN and CDR2 SYDVKM. CDR3 DNA: TGTGCCAGCAGCCCGGGACCGAGGCGATTCTTC. Translating it yields CASSPGPRRFF.

The V and J genes are TRBV30 and TRBJ2-1; D unresolved. The CDR3 runs 12 residues. V was trimmed by 5 bases and J by 9 bases, leaving 14 bases between them. CDR1 is GTSNPN, CDR2 SVGIG, per germline (reference sequence). CDR3 residues: CAWRRAFSEQFF. In DNA form, the CDR3 reads TGTGCCTGGCGAAGGGCTTTCAGTGAGCAGTTCTTC. The variable domain in full, completed from reference TRBV30 and TRBJ2-1, reads SQTIHQWPATLVQPVGSPLSLECTVEGTSNPNLYWYRQAAGRGLQLLFYSVGIGQISSEVPQNLSASRPQDRQFILSSKKLLLSDSGFYLCAWRRAFSEQFFGPGTRLTVL.

This clone was counted a single time. V is TRBV14 and J is TRBJ2-7, with unresolved D. The germline V gene encodes CDR1 SGHDN and CDR2 FVKESK. Between the trimmed V and J ends, which lost 0 bases and 3 bases, there was a span of 12 bases. This CDR3 has 15 amino acids. This CDR3 is CASSQDFGEDYEQYF. As DNA, the CDR3 is TGTGCCAGCAGCCAAGATTTTGGGGAAGACTACGAGCAGTACTTC. The full variable domain, completed using reference TRBV14 and TRBJ2-7, is EAGVTQFPSHSVIEKGQTVTLRCDPISGHDNLYWYRRVMGKEIKFLLHFVKESKQDESGMPNNRFLAERTGGTYSTLKVQPAELEDSGVYFCASSQDFGEDYEQYFGPGTRLTVT.

The V call is TRBV7-8, the J call TRBJ2-6; D ambiguous. Per the germline V gene, CDR1 is SGHVS and CDR2 is FQNEAQ. There are 15 residues in the CDR3. V dropped 2 bases and J dropped 4 bases, with 9 bases sitting between them. The CDR3 loop is CASSLRRRGANVLTF. Written as DNA, the CDR3 is TGTGCCAGCAGCTTACGGCGGCGCGGGGCCAACGTCCTGACTTTC.

This clone was detected only once. Here the CDR3 reads CASSIGRQGRNEAFF. CDR3 sequence (DNA): TGTGCCAGTAGTATAGGCCGACAGGGCCGAAATGAAGCTTTCTTT. The J gene is TRBJ1-1, the V gene TRBV19, with 7 bases fitting TRBD1. Germline-derived CDR1 and CDR2 are LNHDA and SQIVND (reference sequence). With V trimmed by 1 base and J by 7 bases, 9 bases remained unmatched. The CDR3 runs 15 residues.

The rearrangement joins TRBV5-1 to TRBJ1-1; 7 bases are a match to TRBD1. V shed 4 bases and J 0 bases; nucleotides not matched to a gene: 18. The CDR3 length is 19 residues. Germline-derived CDR1 and CDR2 are SGHRS and YFSETQ. DNA of the CDR3: TGCGCCAGCAGCCCACATAGGGACAGTGGGCCGGGCTTGAACACTGAAGCTTTCTTT. Encoded protein: CASSPHRDSGPGLNTEAFF. Filled out from reference TRBV5-1 and TRBJ1-1, the complete variable domain reads KAGVTQTPRYLIKTRGQQVTLSCSPISGHRSVSWYQQTPGQGLQFLFEYFSETQRNKGNFPGRFSGRQFSNSRSEMNVSTLELGDSALYLCASSPHRDSGPGLNTEAFFGQGTRLTVV.

This chain joins TRBV3-1 (or the pseudogene TRBV3-2) and TRBJ1-6; unclear D gene. CDR1 and CDR2 from the germline V gene are LGHDT and YNNKEL (reference sequence). The CDR3 runs to 15 residues. Trimming took 1 base from V and 8 from J, leaving 12 bases between them. DNA of the CDR3: TGTGCCAGCAGCCAAGCGGCGTCTTGGGATTCACCCCTCCACTTT. Encoded protein: CASSQAASWDSPLHF.

A single count supports this clone. DNA of the CDR3: TGCGCCAGCAGCTTGGATGGAGGTATGGGAGATACGCAGTATTTT. Residues: CASSLDGGMGDTQYF. The chain combines TRBV5-1 with TRBJ2-3, with D possibly matching TRBD2 (5 bases). Trimming took off 0 bases at V and 5 bases at J, with 13 bases between the two ends. Germline values: CDR1 SGHRS, CDR2 YFSETQ. The CDR3 covers 15 residues.

The V call is TRBV5-1, the J call TRBJ2-1; 11 positions match TRBD1. The CDR3 extends over 16 amino acids. The germline gives CDR1 SGHRS, CDR2 YFSETQ. J was trimmed by 10 bases and V by 1 base; bases with no gene match: 10. CDR3 sequence reads: CASSLIGQGAQWEQFF. The CDR3 region has the DNA TGCGCCAGCAGCTTGATCGGACAGGGGGCCCAATGGGAGCAGTTCTTC.

With regard to this clone: The same CDR3 also results from other DNA sequences found in this sample. This chain connects TRBV30 to TRBJ1-2, with TRBD1 identical over 7 bases. Germline V gene data show CDR1 as GTSNPN and CDR2 as SVGIG (reference sequence). The CDR3 sequence is 11 residues long. J gave up 5 bases and V 4 bases, and 1 base lay outside the gene matches. Written as DNA, the CDR3 is TGTGCCTGGACAGGGGGGTATGGCTACACCTTC. This gives the protein CAWTGGYGYTF.

The chain joins TRBV11-2 to TRBJ2-7; 7 nucleotides match TRBD2. Germline assignment: CDR1 SGHAT and CDR2 FQNNGV. V was pared by 5 bases and J by 6 bases, with 10 bases of the junction left unmatched. The CDR3 covers 14 residues. The CDR3 sequence is CASSVLTGRGEQYF. The CDR3 nucleotides read TGTGCCAGCAGCGTCCTAACGGGGAGGGGCGAGCAGTACTTC.